The 21 T cell receptor beta chains in this list originate from one sample, sequenced in a study of blood T cell repertoires in COVID-19. The assay was immunoSEQ multiplex PCR, and TCRdb's table has in-frame clones only and misses some. The sample lists about 16,000 clones; around 82% were seen once. Sequencing input: peripheral blood. The origin of the receptors is a man at least 80 years old with active COVID-19.

The sample holds a few counts of this clone. The chain recombines TRBV7-2 with TRBJ2-5; 9 bases agree with TRBD2. The CDR3 loop spans 16 amino acids. V was pared by 5 bases and J by 5 bases, with 12 bases of the junction left unmatched. Germline-derived CDR1 and CDR2 are SGHTA and FQGNSA. CDR3 sequence: CASSPLGSGSGETQYF. CDR3 sequence (DNA): TGTGCCAGCAGCCCCCTAGGTAGCGGGAGTGGGGAGACCCAGTACTTC.

In DNA, the CDR3 is TGCGCCAGCAGCTTGGCCGGGACAGGGATCAATGAGCAGTTCTTC. Protein sequence: CASSLAGTGINEQFF. The chain combines TRBV5-1 with TRBJ2-1; 9 nucleotides agree with TRBD1. Germline values: CDR1 SGHRS, CDR2 YFSETQ. This CDR3 has 15 residues. Losses at the gene ends were 0 bases for V and 6 bases for J; bases not matched to a gene: 4. The full variable domain, its missing parts supplied by reference TRBV5-1 and TRBJ2-1, is KAGVTQTPRYLIKTRGQQVTLSCSPISGHRSVSWYQQTPGQGLQFLFEYFSETQRNKGNFPGRFSGRQFSNSRSEMNVSTLELGDSALYLCASSLAGTGINEQFFGPGTRLTVL.

This sequence joins TRBV28 and TRBJ2-3, with D unresolved. The CDR3 consists of 12 residues. Per germline, CDR1 MDHEN and CDR2 SYDVKM. The V end lost 3 bases, the J end lost 8 bases, and 9 bases lay between the germline ends. In DNA, the CDR3 is TGTGCCAGCAGTTTGTCAGGCACTACGCAGTATTTT. It codes for CASSLSGTTQYF.

The chain recombines TRBV19 with TRBJ1-2; D is unresolved. The germline CDR1 and CDR2 sequences are LNHDA and SQIVND (reference sequence). The CDR3 is 16 residues long. V was pared by 1 base and J by 7 bases, with 19 bases between. The CDR3, as DNA: TGTGCCAGTAGTATAGGCCCCCTATCTGCAGCGGGTGGCTACACCTTC. As protein: CASSIGPLSAAGGYTF.

The rearrangement uses TRBV30 and TRBJ2-2, with 7 bases matching TRBD2. V dropped 2 bases and J dropped 0; count of bases not matched to a gene: 3. Germline V gene lookup returns CDR1 GTSNPN and CDR2 SVGIG (reference sequence). The CDR3 totals 15 residues. Here the CDR3 DNA reads TGTGCCTGGAGTATTGCGGGAGCGAACACCGGGGAGCTGTTTTTT. This codes for CAWSIAGANTGELFF.

V and J are TRBV7-6 and TRBJ2-2, with TRBD1 matching 9 bases. Germline CDR1 reads SGHVS; CDR2 reads FNYEAQ. The CDR3 has 18 amino acids. After removal of 4 bases from V and 2 bases from J, the junction contained 11 bases not matched to a gene. The CDR3 bases are TGTGCCAGCAGCTCCACCAGGGTGGGACAGGGTAACACCGGGGAGCTGTTTTTT. Translated, it gives CASSSTRVGQGNTGELFF.

The chain is built from TRBV28 and TRBJ1-5; 7 bases are shared with TRBD1. CDR1 is MDHEN and CDR2 is SYDVKM in the germline V gene. V dropped 5 bases and J dropped 4; count of bases not matched to a gene: 8. CDR3 length: 15 amino acids. DNA for the CDR3: TGTGCCAGCAGTAGATCGGGACAGCTAAATCAGCCCCAGCATTTT. It is translated as CASSRSGQLNQPQHF.

A single count supports this clone. CDR3 region: CASSLAGSFTDTQYF. The CDR3 bases are TGTGCCAGCAGCTTGGCCGGGTCATTTACAGATACGCAGTATTTT. This rearrangement joins TRBV5-6 to TRBJ2-3; the D is unclear. There are 15 residues in the CDR3. Trimming took 0 bases from V and 3 from J, leaving 11 bases between them. CDR1 and CDR2 from the germline V gene are SGHDT and YYEEEE. Full variable domain (remainder filled in from reference TRBV5-6 and TRBJ2-3): DAGVTQSPTHLIKTRGQQVTLRCSPKSGHDTVSWYQQALGQGPQFIFQYYEEEERQRGNFPDRFSGHQFPNYSSELNVNALLLGDSALYLCASSLAGSFTDTQYFGPGTRLTVL.

V gene TRBV12-5 combines with J gene TRBJ2-4, with 12 bases that match TRBD1. Germline V lookup: CDR1 LGHNT, CDR2 FRNRAP. After removal of 0 bases from V and 4 bases from J, the junction contained 4 bases not matched to a gene. The CDR3 sequence is 17 residues long. CDR3: CASGLVLGQGAKNIQYF. The CDR3 DNA follows: TGTGCTAGTGGTTTGGTACTGGGACAGGGGGCTAAAAACATTCAGTACTTC.

The chain employs TRBV15 and TRBJ2-7, with 9 bases fitting TRBD1. Trimming took 3 bases from V and 6 from J; bases not matched to a gene: 9. Germline V gene lookup returns CDR1 LNHNV and CDR2 YYDKDF (reference sequence). The CDR3 has 15 amino acids. CDR3 residues: CATSSRDRAVREQYF. The CDR3 nucleotides are TGTGCCACCAGCAGCCGGGACAGGGCGGTACGCGAGCAGTACTTC.

This clone came up once. The chain links TRBV5-1 to TRBJ2-2, with 9 bases fitting TRBD2. Germline CDR1 SGHRS, CDR2 YFSETQ. V lost 0 bases and J lost 5; bases outside the gene matches: 5. The CDR3 spans 16 residues. The CDR3 DNA reads as TGCGCCAGCAGCTTGGGCCTAGCGGGATATACCGGGGAGCTGTTTTTT. Translating it yields CASSLGLAGYTGELFF. Full variable domain (missing parts from reference TRBV5-1 and TRBJ2-2): KAGVTQTPRYLIKTRGQQVTLSCSPISGHRSVSWYQQTPGQGLQFLFEYFSETQRNKGNFPGRFSGRQFSNSRSEMNVSTLELGDSALYLCASSLGLAGYTGELFFGEGSRLTVL.

V gene TRBV19 combines with J gene TRBJ2-1; TRBD2 matches 9 bases. Germline V gene data show CDR1 as LNHDA and CDR2 as SQIVND (reference sequence). This CDR3 region has 16 residues. With V trimmed by 6 bases and J by 7 bases, 13 bases remained unmatched. CDR3 amino acids: CASSFYSGRLGNEQFF. CDR3 DNA: TGTGCCAGTAGCTTCTATAGCGGGAGACTTGGGAATGAGCAGTTCTTC.

The CDR3 loop reads CASLKTGWAGELFF. CDR3 in DNA: TGTGCCAGCCTTAAGACAGGTTGGGCCGGGGAGCTGTTTTTT. V gene TRBV27 combines with J gene TRBJ2-2; maybe TRBD1 (6 bases). This CDR3 region has 14 residues. V shed 8 bases and J shed 6 bases, with 16 bases lying between them. CDR1 is MNHEY and CDR2 is SMNVEV in the germline V gene (reference sequence).

The CDR3 spells CASSLVRGTQYF. The DNA of the CDR3 is TGTGCCAGCAGTTTAGTCCGGGGGACCCAGTACTTC. This sequence joins TRBV12-3 or TRBV12-4 and TRBJ2-5, with a tentative D call TRBD2 (5 bases). Trimming left V 1 base short and J 7 bases short, with 7 bases between. The CDR3 runs to 12 residues.

The sample holds a few counts of this clone. The V call is TRBV10-2, the J call TRBJ1-1, with unresolved D. Looked up from germline, CDR1 is WSHSY and CDR2 is SAAADI. The CDR3 contains 14 residues. The germline V and J ends were trimmed by 3 bases and 10 bases, with 18 bases remaining between them. CDR3 nucleotides: TGCGCCAGCAGTGATCTCCTTCGCTCAGGATCAGCTTTCTTT. Encoded protein: CASSDLLRSGSAFF.

The rearrangement links TRBV7-9 to TRBJ2-7; 12 bases agree with TRBD2. The CDR3 spans 15 residues. Trimming took 6 bases from V and 0 from J; bases not matched to a gene: 3. Germline loops: CDR1 SEHNR, CDR2 FQNEAQ (reference sequence). This chain's CDR3 is CASSSGLAGSYEQYF. The DNA for the CDR3 is TGTGCCAGCAGTTCGGGACTAGCGGGCTCCTACGAGCAGTACTTC.

The V call is TRBV4-3, the J call TRBJ2-3, with D unclear. Germline values: CDR1 LGHNA, CDR2 YSLEER. V lost 1 base and J 4 bases, leaving 9 bases between the germline ends. The CDR3 length is 14 residues. CDR3 loop: CASSQGHRSDTQYF. Here the CDR3 DNA reads TGCGCCAGCAGCCAAGGTCACAGATCAGATACGCAGTATTTT.

The chain joins TRBV5-5 to TRBJ2-2; 9 bases line up with TRBD1. In germline, CDR1 is SGHKS, CDR2 YYEKEE (reference sequence). The CDR3 is 15 amino acids. J lost 4 bases, V lost 3 bases, and 4 bases had no gene match. CDR3 loop: CASSWTGALTGELFF. The DNA for the CDR3 is TGTGCCAGCAGCTGGACAGGGGCACTCACCGGGGAGCTGTTTTTT.

This clone came up a few times. CDR3 sequence: CASSSTRDSYNEQFF. The DNA of the CDR3 is TGCGCCAGCAGCTCCACTCGGGACAGCTACAATGAGCAGTTCTTC. The V gene is TRBV5-1, the J gene TRBJ2-1; 7 positions agree with TRBD1. CDR3 length: 15 residues. J was trimmed by 3 bases and V by 3 bases; bases with no gene match: 6. CDR1 and CDR2 (germline): SGHRS, YFSETQ.

This rearrangement joins TRBV15 to TRBJ1-5; 7 bases are shared with TRBD1. Looked up from germline, CDR1 is LNHNV and CDR2 is YYDKDF (reference sequence). The CDR3 spans 18 residues. J was trimmed by 7 bases and V by 0 bases; bases with no gene match: 15. The CDR3 nucleotides are TGTGCCACCAGCAGAGATCGGTACAGGGGCAGCCCACGGCAGCCCCAGCATTTT. It encodes CATSRDRYRGSPRQPQHF.

This chain joins TRBV28 and TRBJ2-4, with 7 bases matching TRBD2. CDR1 is MDHEN, CDR2 SYDVKM, per germline. This CDR3 is built from 17 residues. V was clipped by 2 bases and J by 5 bases; unmatched bases: 12. CDR3 DNA sequence: TGTGCCAGCAGTTTAGGCGGGAGATCCGGTAGGGAAAACATTCAGTACTTC. Protein product: CASSLGGRSGRENIQYF.